These 19 T cell receptor beta chains share one sample of origin, sequenced in a study of T cells in Graves' hyperthyroidism and ophthalmopathy. It was RNA transcripts that yielded the amplified TCR beta CDR3 regions. HTBI primers were employed in a first-round RT-PCR of the TCR CDR3. TCRdb re-derived calls from the multiplex PCR reads in MiXCR, one entry per CDR3 protein. The sample comprises about 640,000 distinct CDR3 sequences, less than 25% of which are singletons, and 34% rests with the top ten. The sequenced sample was blood. The receptors here all came from a man aged 25 to 45 with Graves' ophthalmopathy.

The gene calls are TRBV20-1 and TRBJ2-5, with 9 bases lining up with TRBD1. Losses at the gene ends were 7 bases for V and 5 bases for J; bases not matched to a gene: 5. The CDR3 spans 12 residues. Germline V gives CDR1 DFQATT, CDR2 SNEGSKA (reference sequence). CDR3 residues: CSGQGGGETQYF. The CDR3 DNA is TGCAGTGGACAGGGGGGCGGGGAGACCCAGTACTTC.

Points on this clonotype: A much larger clone is a single base away; this may be a read error. The chain has TRBV18 and TRBJ2-7; 7 bases are a match to TRBD2. V gave up 3 bases and J gave up 3 bases; unmatched junction bases: 5. CDR1 and CDR2 from the germline V gene are KGHSH and LQKENI. The CDR3 is 14 amino acids. In DNA form, the CDR3 reads TGTGCCAGCTCACCCAGCGGGGCCGTCTACGAGCAGTACTTC. It translates to CASSPSGAVYEQYF.

The sample holds many counts of this clonotype. V and J are TRBV30 and TRBJ2-7; TRBD2 matches 9 bases. V shed 4 bases and J 5 bases; nucleotides not matched to a gene: 6. CDR1 and CDR2 (germline): GTSNPN, SVGIG (reference sequence). This CDR3 contains 13 residues. In DNA, the CDR3 is TGTGCCTGGAATAGCGGGAGTTTCCACGAGCAGTACTTC. It specifies CAWNSGSFHEQYF.

The gene calls are TRBV6-1 and TRBJ2-1, with TRBD1 identical over 7 bases. Trimming took 8 bases from V and 3 from J; bases not matched to a gene: 10. Per germline, CDR1 MNHNS and CDR2 SASEGT. There are 15 residues in the CDR3. The CDR3 nucleotides read TGTGCCAGCTCGCCGAACCGGGACAGCTACAATGAGCAGTTCTTC. It translates to CASSPNRDSYNEQFF.

The chain uses TRBV6-2 or TRBV6-3 and TRBJ1-2; D perhaps matches TRBD1 (5 bases). Trimming removed 7 bases at V and 4 bases at J, with 22 bases between. Per germline, CDR1 MNHEY and CDR2 SVGEGT. The CDR3 is made up of 16 amino acids. The CDR3 region has the DNA TGTGCCAGCACCGGGGACCGGCTCGGAAGGGGCTATGGCTACACCTTC. It codes for CASTGDRLGRGYGYTF.

The chain joins TRBV20-1 to TRBJ1-2; D may be TRBD1 (6 bases). Germline V lookup: CDR1 DFQATT, CDR2 SNEGSKA (reference sequence). This CDR3 contains 14 residues. Trimming took off 6 bases at V and 1 base at J, with 15 bases between the two ends. CDR3 sequence: CSAFTRDINYGYTF. CDR3 nucleotide sequence: TGCAGTGCGTTTACCCGGGACATTAACTATGGCTACACCTTC.

The table lists this clonotype with a few counts. The V and J genes are TRBV7-2 and TRBJ1-1; 10 bases fit TRBD1. After removal of 4 bases from V and 6 bases from J, the junction contained 11 bases not matched to a gene. Germline CDR1 SGHTA, CDR2 FQGNSA. This CDR3 has 16 residues. CDR3 in DNA: TGTGCCAGCAGCTCAACCCGGACAGGGGGTTGGGCTGAAGCTTTCTTT. This sequence encodes CASSSTRTGGWAEAFF. The full variable domain, completed using reference TRBV7-2 and TRBJ1-1, is GAGVSQSPSNKVTEKGKDVELRCDPISGHTALYWYRQSLGQGLEFLIYFQGNSAPDKSGLPSDRFSAERTGGSVSTLTIQRTQQEDSAVYLCASSSTRTGGWAEAFFGQGTRLTVV.

The gene calls are TRBV5-6 and TRBJ1-3; 10 nucleotides line up with TRBD1. The CDR3 extends over 20 amino acids. V shed 0 bases and J 3 bases; nucleotides not matched to a gene: 15. Looked up from germline, CDR1 is SGHDT and CDR2 is YYEEEE. The CDR3 protein is CASSLGVTGQGRGDGNTIYF. CDR3 sequence (DNA): TGTGCCAGCAGCTTGGGGGTTACGGGACAGGGGCGCGGAGATGGAAACACCATATATTTT.

As for this clonotype: A much larger clonotype is one base distant, so this may be a read error. This chain uses TRBV5-1 with TRBJ2-1; 12 positions match TRBD1. The CDR3 is made up of 14 amino acids. Germline-derived CDR1 and CDR2 are SGHRS and YFSETQ. CDR3 amino acids: CAGSLGQGASEQFF. The CDR3 DNA sequence: TGCGCCGGCAGCTTGGGACAGGGGGCAAGTGAGCAGTTCTTC.

The chain joins TRBV12-3 or TRBV12-4 to TRBJ2-2; D is possibly TRBD2 (6 bases). V gave up 2 bases and J gave up 13 bases, with 14 bases separating them. The CDR3 consists of 13 residues. CDR3 loop: CASSLSGTGRLFF. CDR3 nucleotide sequence: TGTGCCAGCAGTTTAAGCGGCACCGGGAGGCTGTTTTTT.

This clonotype came up a few times. The chain is built from TRBV10-3 and TRBJ2-7, with D possibly being TRBD2 (6 bases). CDR3 length: 13 amino acids. V was trimmed by 0 bases and J by 6 bases, leaving 9 bases between them. Germline loops: CDR1 ENHRY, CDR2 SYGVKD. The CDR3 sequence is CAISESSSGEQYF. DNA for the CDR3: TGTGCCATCAGTGAGTCGAGTAGCGGCGAGCAGTACTTC.

This clonotype was seen ten or more times. The chain has TRBV7-9 and TRBJ2-7; D is uncertain. The V end was cut by 2 bases, the J end by 2 bases, with 7 bases between. The germline V gene encodes CDR1 SEHNR and CDR2 FQNEAQ (reference sequence). This CDR3 has 13 residues. CDR3 DNA sequence: TGTGCCAGCAGCTTAACCACCGCCTACGAGCAGTACTTC. Translated: CASSLTTAYEQYF.

Only a few counts were recorded for this clonotype. The chain joins TRBV2 to TRBJ2-1; tentatively, D is TRBD2 (5 bases). V was shortened by 6 bases and J by 5 bases, with 17 bases between the two germline ends. From germline, CDR1 is SNHLY and CDR2 FYNNEI. The CDR3 totals 15 residues. The CDR3 region has the DNA TGTGCCAGCAGCGACCTTGGGGAGAGGAACAATGAGCAGTTCTTC. It codes for CASSDLGERNNEQFF.

The genes are TRBV27 and TRBJ1-2; the match to TRBD1 covers 7 bases. Germline lookup yields CDR1 MNHEY and CDR2 SMNVEV (reference sequence). V lost 6 bases and J lost 2; bases outside the gene matches: 9. The CDR3 has 15 residues. The CDR3 loop reads CASRPIVTGNYGYTF. DNA for the CDR3: TGTGCCAGCAGACCGATCGTGACAGGGAACTATGGCTACACCTTC.

This clonotype was seen ten or more times. V usage is TRBV7-2 and J usage is TRBJ2-1; no definite D call. In germline, CDR1 is SGHTA, CDR2 FQGNSA. Trimming took off 3 bases at V and 5 bases at J, with 11 bases between the two ends. This CDR3 is built from 14 residues. CDR3 sequence reads: CASSFLLGDNEQFF. Here the CDR3 DNA reads TGTGCCAGCAGCTTCCTACTTGGGGACAATGAGCAGTTCTTC.

This sequence joins TRBV5-1 and TRBJ1-1, with a weak D call TRBD1 (6 bases). Germline V gives CDR1 SGHRS, CDR2 YFSETQ. Trimming removed 0 bases from V and 10 bases from J, with 16 bases in between. This CDR3 spans 14 amino acids. This chain's CDR3 is CASSLAPDSAGAFF. The DNA for the CDR3 is TGCGCCAGCAGCTTGGCCCCGGACAGTGCAGGAGCTTTCTTT.

This clonotype was counted many times. The chain couples TRBV7-8 to TRBJ2-1; TRBD2 matches 9 bases. Trimming took 5 bases from V and 8 from J; bases not matched to a gene: 13. CDR1 is SGHVS and CDR2 is FQNEAQ in the germline V gene. The CDR3 has 16 residues. CDR3 protein: CASSRPGASGVDEQFF. CDR3 nucleotides: TGTGCCAGCAGCAGACCGGGGGCTAGCGGGGTCGATGAGCAGTTCTTC.

This rearrangement joins TRBV6-5 to TRBJ1-2; 9 bases are shared with TRBD1. Germline loops: CDR1 MNHEY, CDR2 SVGAGI. With V trimmed by 6 bases and J by 8 bases, 7 bases remained unmatched. The length of the CDR3 is 13 residues. This chain's CDR3 is CASSYGQGRGYTF. The CDR3 nucleotides read TGTGCCAGCAGCTACGGACAGGGGAGAGGCTACACCTTC.

This clonotype was seen more than once but under ten times. The V call is TRBV6-1, the J call TRBJ1-6, with TRBD1 identical over 10 bases. The CDR3 spans 15 residues. The germline gives CDR1 MNHNS, CDR2 SASEGT. V lost 6 bases to trimming and J lost 5 bases; unmatched junction nucleotides: 4. Written as DNA, the CDR3 is TGTGCCAGCAGGGGGGGACAGGGGAATAATTCACCCCTCCACTTT. Its translation: CASRGGQGNNSPLHF.